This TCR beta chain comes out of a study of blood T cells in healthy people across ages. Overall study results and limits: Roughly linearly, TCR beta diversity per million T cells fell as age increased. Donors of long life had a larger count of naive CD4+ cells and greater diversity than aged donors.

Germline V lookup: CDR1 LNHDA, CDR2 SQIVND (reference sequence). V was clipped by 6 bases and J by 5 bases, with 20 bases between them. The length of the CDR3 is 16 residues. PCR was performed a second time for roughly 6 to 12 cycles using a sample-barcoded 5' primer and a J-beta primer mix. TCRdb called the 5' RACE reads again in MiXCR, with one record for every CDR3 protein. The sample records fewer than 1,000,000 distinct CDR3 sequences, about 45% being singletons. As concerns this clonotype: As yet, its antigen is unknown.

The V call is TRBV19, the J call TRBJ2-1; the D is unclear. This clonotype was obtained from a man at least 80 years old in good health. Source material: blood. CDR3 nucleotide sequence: TGTGCCAGTAGCCGCCGTTCTGGCATGAGAGACAATGAGCAGTTCTTC. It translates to CASSRRSGMRDNEQFF.